The sample holds many counts of the clone carrying this TCR beta chain. TCRdb re-called the reads through MiXCR, storing one row per CDR3 protein. The sample has approximately 500,000 distinct CDR3 sequences; about 15% are singletons. This record comes from a study of T cell repertoires in cytomegalovirus infection. At the level of the study: Matching HLA type, along with CMV infection, was indicated by public TCR beta signatures.

The CDR3 is made up of 14 amino acids. Losses at the gene ends were 5 bases for V and 6 bases for J; bases not matched to a gene: 6. CDR1 SGHVS and CDR2 FQNEAQ come from the germline V gene. The clonotype comes from a human donor in good health (CMV status not recorded). Some clones in this sample may be carry-over from other donors' samples. The chain joins TRBV7-8 to TRBJ2-7, with 11 positions matching TRBD1. Sequencing was carried out using CD8+ T cells from PBMCs. The CDR3 is CASSGRTGGFEQYF. In DNA, the CDR3 is TGTGCCAGCAGCGGACGGACAGGGGGCTTCGAGCAGTACTTC.